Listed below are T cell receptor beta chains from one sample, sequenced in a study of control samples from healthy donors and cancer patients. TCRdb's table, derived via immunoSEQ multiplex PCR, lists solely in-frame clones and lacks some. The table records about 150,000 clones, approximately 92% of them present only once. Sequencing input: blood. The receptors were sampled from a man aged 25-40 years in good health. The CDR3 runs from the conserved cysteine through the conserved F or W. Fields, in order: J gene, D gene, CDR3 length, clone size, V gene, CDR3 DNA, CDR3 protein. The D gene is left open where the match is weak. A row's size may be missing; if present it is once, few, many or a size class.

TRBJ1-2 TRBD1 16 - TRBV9 TGTGCCAGCAGTGGATCCCGGGACAGAAAAGGGTATGGCTACACCTTC CASSGSRDRKGYGYTF
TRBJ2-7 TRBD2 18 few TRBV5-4 TGTGCCAGCAGCTCCGAAGACTATCGACTAGCGGGACTGTACGAGCAGTACTTC CASSSEDYRLAGLYEQYF
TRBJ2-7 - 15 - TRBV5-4 TGTGCCAGCAGCTTGGCCGGGACGGGGGCCTACGAGCAGTACTTC CASSLAGTGAYEQYF
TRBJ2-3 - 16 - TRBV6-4 TGTGCCAGCAGTGAAGGGTGGGGCCCCAGCACAGATACGCAGTATTTT CASSEGWGPSTDTQYF
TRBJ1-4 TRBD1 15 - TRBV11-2 TGTGCCAGCAGCTTAGGGGTGACAGGGGATGAAAAACTGTTTTTT CASSLGVTGDEKLFF
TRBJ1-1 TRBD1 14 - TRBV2 TGTGCCAGCAGCCCGGGGACAGGGTACACTGAAGCTTTCTTT CASSPGTGYTEAFF
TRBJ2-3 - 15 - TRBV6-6 TGTGCCAGCAGTTACGGCAGATCTAGCACAGATACGCAGTATTTT CASSYGRSSTDTQYF
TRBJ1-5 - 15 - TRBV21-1 TGTGCCAGCAGCAAAGAAGGGGACCTCAATCAGCCCCAGCATTTT CASSKEGDLNQPQHF
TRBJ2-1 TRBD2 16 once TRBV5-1 TGCGCCAGCACCTCCGTCCTAGCGGGGGGAAACAATGAGCAGTTCTTC CASTSVLAGGNNEQFF
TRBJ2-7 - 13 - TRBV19 TGTGCCAGTAGTCCTGGGGGGTACCTCGAGCAGTACTTC CASSPGGYLEQYF
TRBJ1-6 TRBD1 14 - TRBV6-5 TGTGCCAGCAGCAGGGGGGTAGGGAATTCACCCCTCCACTTT CASSRGVGNSPLHF
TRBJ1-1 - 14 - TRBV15 TGTGCCACCAGCAGAGAACCCTTATCCACTGAAGCTTTCTTT CATSREPLSTEAFF
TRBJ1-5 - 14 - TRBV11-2 TGTGCCAGCAGCTTAGCAGGGACGGGTCAGCCCCAGCATTTT CASSLAGTGQPQHF
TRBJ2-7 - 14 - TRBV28 TGTGCCAGCAGTAGTACCAGTTTATCCTACGAGCAGTACTTC CASSSTSLSYEQYF
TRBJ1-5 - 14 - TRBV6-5 TGTGCCAGCGTCGGCTTCGGGGGCAATCAGCCCCAGCATTTT CASVGFGGNQPQHF
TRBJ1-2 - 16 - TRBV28 TGTGCCAGCAGCTTCGTAGGTGGGGTCGTCAACTATGGCTACACCTTC CASSFVGGVVNYGYTF
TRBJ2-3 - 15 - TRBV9 TGTGCCAGCAGCGTAGGTGAGAGGTCCACAGATACGCAGTATTTT CASSVGERSTDTQYF
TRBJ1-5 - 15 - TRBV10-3 TGTGCCATCAGTGACCCAGGAGAAACCAATCAGCCCCAGCATTTT CAISDPGETNQPQHF
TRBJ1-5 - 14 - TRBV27 TGTGCCAGCAGTTTATCGGACAGCAATCAGCCCCAGCATTTT CASSLSDSNQPQHF
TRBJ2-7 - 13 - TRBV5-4 TGTGCCAGCAGGGAGGGTCGGATGGGGAAGCAGTACTTC CASREGRMGKQYF
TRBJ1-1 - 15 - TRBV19 TGTGCCAGTAGTATTGGCAGGGGCGCGGACACTGAAGCTTTCTTT CASSIGRGADTEAFF
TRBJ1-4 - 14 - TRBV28 TGTGCCAGTAGTCAGTCAGTGACGGATGAAAAACTGTTTTTT CASSQSVTDEKLFF
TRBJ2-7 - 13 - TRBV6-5 TGTGCCAGCAGCCAGGGAGTCTTTTTCGAGCAGTACTTC CASSQGVFFEQYF
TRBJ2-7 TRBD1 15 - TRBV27 TGTGCCAGCAGTCCAAACGACAGGGGGGACTACGAGCAGTACTTC CASSPNDRGDYEQYF
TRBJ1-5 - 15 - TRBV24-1 TGTGCCACCAGTGGGCCAGGTGATATTAGTCAGCCCCAGCATTTT CATSGPGDISQPQHF
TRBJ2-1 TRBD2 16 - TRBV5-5 TGTGCCAGCAGCCCATCGGGACTAGCGGGGGGCAGGGAGCAGTTCTTC CASSPSGLAGGREQFF
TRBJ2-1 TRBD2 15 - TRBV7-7 TGTGCCAGCAGCTTAGTAGCGGGCACCTACAATGAGCAGTTCTTC CASSLVAGTYNEQFF
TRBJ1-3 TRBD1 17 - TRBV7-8 TGTGCCAGCAGCTTAGTTGTAGGGGGCGTCTCTGGAAACACCATATATTTT CASSLVVGGVSGNTIYF
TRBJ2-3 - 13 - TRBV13 TGTGCCAGCAGCCGAGGCAAAGCAGATACGCAGTATTTT CASSRGKADTQYF
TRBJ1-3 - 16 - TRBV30 TGTGCCTGGAGTGTCGGTGCATTCGGATCCGGAAACACCATATATTTT CAWSVGAFGSGNTIYF
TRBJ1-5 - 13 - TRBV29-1 TGCAGCGTTGAATTAGGGGTCAATCAGCCCCAGCATTTT CSVELGVNQPQHF
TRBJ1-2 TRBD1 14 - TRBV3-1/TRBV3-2 TGTGCCAGCAGCCTGGAGACAGGGACCTATGGCTACACCTTC CASSLETGTYGYTF
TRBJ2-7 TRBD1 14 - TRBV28 TGTGCCAGCAGCTCGGGACAGGGGATTAGGGAGCAGTACTTC CASSSGQGIREQYF
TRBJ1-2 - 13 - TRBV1 TGCACCAGCAGCCAAGCGCAGGGCGGCGGCTACACCTTC CTSSQAQGGGYTF
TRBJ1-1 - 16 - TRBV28 TGTGCCAGCGCAAATCTTGCGGGGCGGCCAAACACTGAAGCTTTCTTT CASANLAGRPNTEAFF
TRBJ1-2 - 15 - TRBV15 TGTGCCACCAGCAGTAAAGGACGGACCTCCTATGGCTACACCTTC CATSSKGRTSYGYTF
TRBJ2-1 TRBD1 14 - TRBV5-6 TGTGCCAGCAGCCCGGACAGGGATTACAATGAGCAGTTCTTC CASSPDRDYNEQFF
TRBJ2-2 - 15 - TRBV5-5 TGTGCCAGCAGCTTGGTGGTGACTACCACCGGGGAGCTGTTTTTT CASSLVVTTTGELFF
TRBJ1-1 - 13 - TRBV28 TGTGCCAGCAGTTTGGTAACAGCCACTGAAGCTTTCTTT CASSLVTATEAFF
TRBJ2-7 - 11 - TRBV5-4 TGTGCCAGCAGCTTGGGTTACGAGCAGTACTTC CASSLGYEQYF
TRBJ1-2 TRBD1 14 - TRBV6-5 TGTGCCAGCAGTTACGACAGGGAGCACTATGGCTACACCTTC CASSYDREHYGYTF
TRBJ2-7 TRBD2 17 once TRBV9 TGTGCCAGCAGCGCCGGGGGACTAGCGGGCCTTTCCTACGAGCAGTACTTC CASSAGGLAGLSYEQYF
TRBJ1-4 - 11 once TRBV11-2 TGTGCCAGCAGCTTAGGGGAAAAACTGTTTTTT CASSLGEKLFF
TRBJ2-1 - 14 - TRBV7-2 TGTGCCAGCAGCTACGGGAAAAATTACAATGAGCAGTTCTTC CASSYGKNYNEQFF